This TCR beta chain was sequenced for a study of T cell responses to AZD1222 COVID-19 vaccine. About the research overall: Whether given at about 4 or about 12 weeks, second doses were pooled.

A word on this clone: Its antigen is currently unknown.

Repertoires were generated with immunoSEQ multiplex PCR, while TCRdb's copy carries only in-frame clones and drops some. The sample includes around 140,000 clones, about 88% of them seen just once. Regarding the study as a whole: In the spike-specific TCR repertoire, nearly half reportedly target unmutated variant regions.

CDR1 SSHAT and CDR2 FNYEAQ come from the germline V gene (reference sequence). Trimming cost V 5 bases and J 5 bases, with 13 bases left between them. This CDR3 has 14 amino acids. Material: peripheral blood, obtained on day 0 of AZD1222 vaccination. The chain joins TRBV7-7 to TRBJ2-1; possibly TRBD1 or TRBD2 for D (6 bases each). This receptor was taken from an adult in good health. The CDR3 is CASSQAGGNNEQFF. The DNA for the CDR3 is TGTGCCAGCAGCCAAGCCGGGGGCAACAATGAGCAGTTCTTC.